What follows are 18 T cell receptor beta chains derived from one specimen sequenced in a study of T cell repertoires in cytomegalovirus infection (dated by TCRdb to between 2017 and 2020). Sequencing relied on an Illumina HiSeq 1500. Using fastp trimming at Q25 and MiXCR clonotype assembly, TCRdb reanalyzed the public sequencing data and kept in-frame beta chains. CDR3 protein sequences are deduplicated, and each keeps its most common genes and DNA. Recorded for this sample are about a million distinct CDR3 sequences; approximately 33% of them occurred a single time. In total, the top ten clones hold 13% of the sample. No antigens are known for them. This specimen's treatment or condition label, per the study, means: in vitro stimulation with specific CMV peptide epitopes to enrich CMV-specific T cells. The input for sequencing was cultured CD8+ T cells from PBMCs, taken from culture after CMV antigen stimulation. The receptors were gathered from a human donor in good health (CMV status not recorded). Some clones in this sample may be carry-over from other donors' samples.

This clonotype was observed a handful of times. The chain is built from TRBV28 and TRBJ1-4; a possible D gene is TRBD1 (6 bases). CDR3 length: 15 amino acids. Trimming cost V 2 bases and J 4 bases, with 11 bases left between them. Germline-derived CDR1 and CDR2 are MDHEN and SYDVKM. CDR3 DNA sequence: TGTGCCAGCAGTTTAGACAGGTCCAATAATGAAAAACTGTTTTTT. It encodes CASSLDRSNNEKLFF.

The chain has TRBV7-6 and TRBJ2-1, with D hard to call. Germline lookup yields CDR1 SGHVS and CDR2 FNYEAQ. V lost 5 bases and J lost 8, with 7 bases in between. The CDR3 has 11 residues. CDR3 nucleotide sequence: TGTGCCAGCAGCGTTTCGGATGAGCAGTTCTTC. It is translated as CASSVSDEQFF.

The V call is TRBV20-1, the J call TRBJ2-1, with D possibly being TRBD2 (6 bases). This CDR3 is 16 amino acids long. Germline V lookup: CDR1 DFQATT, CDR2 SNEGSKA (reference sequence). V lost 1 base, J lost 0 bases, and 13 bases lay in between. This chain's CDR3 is CSARALRGSSYNEQFF. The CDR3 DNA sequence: TGCAGTGCTAGAGCCCTTCGGGGGAGCTCCTACAATGAGCAGTTCTTC.

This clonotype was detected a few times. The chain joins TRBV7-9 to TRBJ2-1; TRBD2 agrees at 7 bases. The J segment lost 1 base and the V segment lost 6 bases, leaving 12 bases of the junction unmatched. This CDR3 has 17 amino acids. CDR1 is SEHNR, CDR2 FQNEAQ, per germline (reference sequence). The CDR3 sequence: CASRPLLRTSSYNEQFF. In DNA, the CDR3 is TGTGCCAGCAGACCATTACTTCGGACTAGTTCCTACAATGAGCAGTTCTTC.

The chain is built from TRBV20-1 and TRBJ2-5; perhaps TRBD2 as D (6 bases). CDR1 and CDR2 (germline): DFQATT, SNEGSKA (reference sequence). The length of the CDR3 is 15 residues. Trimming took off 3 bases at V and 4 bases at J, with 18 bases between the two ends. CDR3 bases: TGCAGTGCTAGTCAGGAGGGCTCCCGGCTAGAGACCCAGTACTTC. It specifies CSASQEGSRLETQYF.

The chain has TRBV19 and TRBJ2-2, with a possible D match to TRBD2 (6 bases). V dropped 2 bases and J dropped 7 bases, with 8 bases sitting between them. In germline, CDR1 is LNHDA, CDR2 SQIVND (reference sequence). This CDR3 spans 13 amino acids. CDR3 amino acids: CASSILRGGELFF. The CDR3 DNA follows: TGTGCCAGTAGTATATTGCGGGGCGGGGAGCTGTTTTTT.

This chain's CDR3 is CASNQRRKSRYEQYV. CDR3 nucleotide sequence: TGCGCCAGCAATCAACGGCGAAAGAGTAGATACGAGCAGTACGTC. The V gene is TRBV23-1, the J gene TRBJ2-7; no clear D gene. TRBV23-1 qualifies as an ORF whose function is uncertain. CDR3 length: 15 residues.

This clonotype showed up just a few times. The CDR3: CASSLKGGDRVVSETQYF. For the CDR3, the DNA is TGTGCCAGCAGTTTAAAGGGGGGGGACAGGGTAGTTTCGGAGACCCAGTACTTC. V gene TRBV12-3 or TRBV12-4 combines with J gene TRBJ2-5; 9 bases are a match to TRBD1. The CDR3 is made up of 18 amino acids. Trimming at V came to 2 bases and at J to 5 bases, leaving 15 bases not matched to a gene.

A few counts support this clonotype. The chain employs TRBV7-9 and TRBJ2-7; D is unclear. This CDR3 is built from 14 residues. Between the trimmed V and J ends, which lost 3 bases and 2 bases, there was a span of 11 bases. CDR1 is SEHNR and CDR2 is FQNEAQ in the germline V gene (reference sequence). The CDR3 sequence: CASSFSESTYEQYF. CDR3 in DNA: TGTGCCAGCAGCTTCTCTGAGAGTACCTACGAGCAGTACTTC.

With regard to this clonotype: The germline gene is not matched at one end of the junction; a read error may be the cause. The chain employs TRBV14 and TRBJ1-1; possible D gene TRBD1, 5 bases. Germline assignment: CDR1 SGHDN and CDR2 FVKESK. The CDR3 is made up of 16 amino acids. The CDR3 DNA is TGTGTCAGCAGCCATCGGCAGGGCGCCATGAACACTGAAGCTTTCTTT. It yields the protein CVSSHRQGAMNTEAFF.

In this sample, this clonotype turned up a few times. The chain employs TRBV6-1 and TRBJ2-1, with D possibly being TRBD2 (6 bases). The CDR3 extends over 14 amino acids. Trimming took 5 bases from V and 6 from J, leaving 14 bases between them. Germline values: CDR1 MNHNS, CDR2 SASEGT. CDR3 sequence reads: CASSTRQEGNEQFF. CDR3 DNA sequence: TGTGCCAGCAGTACCCGGCAGGAGGGCAATGAGCAGTTCTTC.

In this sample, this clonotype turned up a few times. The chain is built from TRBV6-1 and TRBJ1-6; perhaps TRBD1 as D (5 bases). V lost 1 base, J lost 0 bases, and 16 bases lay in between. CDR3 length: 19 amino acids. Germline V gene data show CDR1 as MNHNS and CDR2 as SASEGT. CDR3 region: CASSEVKPGLSSYNSPLHF. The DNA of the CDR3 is TGTGCCAGCAGTGAAGTTAAGCCAGGGCTCAGCTCCTATAATTCACCCCTCCACTTT.

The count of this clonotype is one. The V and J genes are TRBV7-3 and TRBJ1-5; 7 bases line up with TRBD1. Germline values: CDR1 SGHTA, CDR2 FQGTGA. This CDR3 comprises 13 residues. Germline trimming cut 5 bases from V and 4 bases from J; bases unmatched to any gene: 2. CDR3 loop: CASSATGNQPQHF. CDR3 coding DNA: TGTGCCAGCAGCGCGACAGGGAATCAGCCCCAGCATTTT.

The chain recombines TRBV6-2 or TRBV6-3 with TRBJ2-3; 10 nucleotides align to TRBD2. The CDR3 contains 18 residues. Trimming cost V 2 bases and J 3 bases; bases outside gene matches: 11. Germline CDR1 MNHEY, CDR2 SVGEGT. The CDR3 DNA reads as TGTGCCAGCAGTTACATCTCCCTCCTAGCGGGGGCAACAGATACGCAGTATTTT. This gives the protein CASSYISLLAGATDTQYF.

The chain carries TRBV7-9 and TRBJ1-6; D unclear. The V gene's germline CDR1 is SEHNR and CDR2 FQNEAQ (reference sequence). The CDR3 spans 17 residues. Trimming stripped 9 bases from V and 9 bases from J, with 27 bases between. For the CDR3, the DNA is TGTGCCAGTAGCCCTCTACCACTTAGGACGGTGACTTCACCCCTCCACTTT. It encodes CASSPLPLRTVTSPLHF.

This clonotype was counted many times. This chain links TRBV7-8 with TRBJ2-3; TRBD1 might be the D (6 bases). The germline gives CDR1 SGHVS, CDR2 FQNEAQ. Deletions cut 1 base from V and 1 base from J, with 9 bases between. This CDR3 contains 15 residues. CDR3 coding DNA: TGTGCCAGCAGCTTAGGGGGGCCCCGCACAGATACGCAGTATTTT. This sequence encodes CASSLGGPRTDTQYF.

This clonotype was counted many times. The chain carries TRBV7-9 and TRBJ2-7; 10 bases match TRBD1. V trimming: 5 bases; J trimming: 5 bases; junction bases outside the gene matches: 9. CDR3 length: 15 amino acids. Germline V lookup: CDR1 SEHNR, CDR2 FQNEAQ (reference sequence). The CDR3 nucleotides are TGTGCCAGCAGCCCTCCGTGGGACAGGGGACACGAGCAGTACTTC. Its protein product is CASSPPWDRGHEQYF.

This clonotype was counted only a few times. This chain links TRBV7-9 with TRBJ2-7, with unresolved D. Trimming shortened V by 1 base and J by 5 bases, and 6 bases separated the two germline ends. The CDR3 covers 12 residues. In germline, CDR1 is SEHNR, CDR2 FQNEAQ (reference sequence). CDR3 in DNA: TGTGCCAGCAGCTTAGAAGTCCACGAGCAGTACTTC. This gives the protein CASSLEVHEQYF.